Presented here are 10 T cell receptor beta chains from one specimen sequenced in a study of blood T cell repertoires in COVID-19. Clones were read by immunoSEQ multiplex PCR, and TCRdb kept only the in-frame ones, dropping some. The sample records around 200,000 clones, roughly 90% being singletons. The sequencing input was PBMCs or T cells enriched from blood (not recorded which). The receptors were sampled from a woman younger than 30 who had recovered from COVID-19.

This clone was found once. The V call is TRBV27, the J call TRBJ2-1; TRBD2 aligns across 12 bases. Germline V gene sequence: CDR1 MNHEY, CDR2 SMNVEV (reference sequence). V lost 5 bases to trimming and J lost 7 bases; unmatched junction nucleotides: 9. There are 16 residues in the CDR3. CDR3 bases: TGTGCCAGCAGTCGGGCTAGCGGGAGGGGATGGAATGAGCAGTTCTTC. The encoded protein is CASSRASGRGWNEQFF.

This rearrangement joins TRBV2 to TRBJ2-7; tentative D call: TRBD1 (5 bases). Trimming took 5 bases from V and 2 from J, leaving 10 bases between them. This CDR3 is built from 13 residues. Germline V CDR1 and CDR2: SNHLY, FYNNEI. The DNA for the CDR3 is TGTGCCAGCAGTCCCAGGGCGACCTACGAGCAGTACTTC. Its translation: CASSPRATYEQYF.

This chain links TRBV5-6 with TRBJ2-1; possibly TRBD1 for D (6 bases). Germline assignment: CDR1 SGHDT and CDR2 YYEEEE. This CDR3 has 12 amino acids. Trimming stripped 4 bases from V and 12 bases from J, with 14 bases between. CDR3 DNA: TGTGCCAGCAGCCGGGACATTCGGGGGCAGTTCTTC. Its translation is CASSRDIRGQFF. The entire variable domain, with the rest obtained from reference TRBV5-6 and TRBJ2-1, is as follows: DAGVTQSPTHLIKTRGQQVTLRCSPKSGHDTVSWYQQALGQGPQFIFQYYEEEERQRGNFPDRFSGHQFPNYSSELNVNALLLGDSALYLCASSRDIRGQFFGPGTRLTVL.

The genes are TRBV9 and TRBJ1-4; D is ambiguous. CDR1 and CDR2 (germline): SGDLS, YYNGEE. The CDR3 contains 16 residues. V dropped 0 bases and J dropped 7 bases, with 16 bases sitting between them. This CDR3 reads CASSVEQGQEGEKLFF. DNA for the CDR3: TGTGCCAGCAGCGTAGAGCAAGGCCAGGAAGGTGAAAAACTGTTTTTT.

A single count supports this clone. This chain connects TRBV27 to TRBJ1-5, with D tentatively TRBD1 (5 bases). Trimming took off 4 bases at V and 7 bases at J, with 17 bases between the two ends. CDR3 length: 15 amino acids. The germline V gene encodes CDR1 MNHEY and CDR2 SMNVEV (reference sequence). The CDR3 bases are TGTGCCAGCAGTTCCGCCTCTGGAGGGGTCCAGCCCCAGCATTTT. Its protein is CASSSASGGVQPQHF.

The V call is TRBV4-3, the J call TRBJ2-6; D not resolved. This CDR3 has 15 amino acids. Germline assignment: CDR1 LGHNA and CDR2 YSLEER. Trimming left V 0 bases short and J 1 base short, with 4 bases between. In nucleotides, the CDR3 is TGCGCCAGCAGCCAAGACTTTTCTGGGGCCAACGTCCTGACTTTC. The encoded protein is CASSQDFSGANVLTF.

The chain couples TRBV5-8 to TRBJ1-2, with D hard to call. V was shortened by 4 bases and J by 4 bases, with 23 bases between the two germline ends. The CDR3 totals 17 residues. Germline assignment: CDR1 SGHTS and CDR2 YDEGEE. CDR3 in DNA: TGTGCCAGCAGCGATCCGGGAGTTTCTACTACTTTCTATGGCTACACCTTC. This codes for CASSDPGVSTTFYGYTF.

The count of this clone is one. The chain carries TRBV30 and TRBJ2-7; TRBD2 matches 9 bases. The V gene's germline CDR1 is GTSNPN and CDR2 SVGIG (reference sequence). J was trimmed by 5 bases and V by 0 bases; bases with no gene match: 2. The CDR3 spans 13 residues. CDR3 nucleotide sequence: TGTGCCTGGAGTGTCCGACTAGCGGACGAGCAGTACTTC. Translating gives CAWSVRLADEQYF.

The rearrangement joins TRBV28 to TRBJ1-1; 7 positions agree with TRBD1. The germline CDR1 and CDR2 sequences are MDHEN and SYDVKM. The CDR3 is 14 residues long. V lost 2 bases to trimming and J lost 4 bases; unmatched junction nucleotides: 4. Here the CDR3 DNA reads TGTGCCAGCAGTTTAAGATCAGGGGGCACTGAAGCTTTCTTT. This sequence encodes CASSLRSGGTEAFF. The variable domain in full, with the rest retrieved from reference TRBV28 and TRBJ1-1, is DVKVTQSSRYLVKRTGEKVFLECVQDMDHENMFWYRQDPGLGLRLIYFSYDVKMKEKGDIPEGYSVSREKKERFSLILESASTNQTSMYLCASSLRSGGTEAFFGQGTRLTVV.

The chain joins TRBV2 to TRBJ1-6, with D possibly TRBD1 on 5 matching bases. Trimming left V 4 bases short and J 10 bases short, with 23 bases between. The germline V gene encodes CDR1 SNHLY and CDR2 FYNNEI. This CDR3 spans 17 amino acids. Written as DNA, the CDR3 is TGTGCCAGCAGTGCACCCCGACGAAGGGGCGCTCGATCACCCCTCCACTTT. As protein: CASSAPRRRGARSPLHF.